The entry below gives a single T cell receptor beta chain sequence along with its context. This sample was taken from a study of blood T cell repertoires in COVID-19. Study overall: Sources were T cells, B-cell-depleted T cells, or PBMCs; the material itself was cDNA or gDNA.

In the source study's methods: Cell counts per sample came from amplifying reference gene primers. Assay used: immunoSEQ multiplex PCR; TCRdb lists only in-frame clones, some missing. Clone size and V and J calls were adopted from that table, with D and trimming inferred from the DNA. This table holds roughly 350,000 clones, about 85% found once. The specimen sequenced was peripheral blood. The source of this sequence is a young woman with acute or convalescent COVID-19.

The CDR3 loop reads CASGLVVMLGENTEAFF. The CDR3 DNA reads TGTGCTAGTGGTTTGGTAGTAATGCTGGGAGAGAACACTGAAGCTTTCTTT. This chain connects TRBV12-5 to TRBJ1-1; D unclear. Trimming cost V 0 bases and J 1 base, with 15 bases left between them. The CDR3 length is 17 residues. Germline CDR1 and CDR2: LGHNT and FRNRAP.